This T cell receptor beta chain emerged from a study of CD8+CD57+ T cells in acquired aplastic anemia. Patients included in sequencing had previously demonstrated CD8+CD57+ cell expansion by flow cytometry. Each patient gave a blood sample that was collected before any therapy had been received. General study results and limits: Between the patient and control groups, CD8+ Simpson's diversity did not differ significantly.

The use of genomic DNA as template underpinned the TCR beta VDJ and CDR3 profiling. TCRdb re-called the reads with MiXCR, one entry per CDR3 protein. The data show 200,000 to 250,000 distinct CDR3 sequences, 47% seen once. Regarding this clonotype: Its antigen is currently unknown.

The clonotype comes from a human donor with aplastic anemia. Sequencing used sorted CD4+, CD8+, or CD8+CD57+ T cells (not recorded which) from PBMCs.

The CDR3 spells CASSYQGGSNEQFF. As DNA, the CDR3 is TGTGCCAGCAGCTATCAGGGGGGGAGTAATGAGCAGTTCTTC. The V gene is TRBV7-8, the J gene TRBJ2-1; TRBD1 or TRBD2 may be the D gene (7 bases each). Trimming took off 4 bases at V and 7 bases at J, with 14 bases between the two ends. Germline CDR1 and CDR2: SGHVS and FQNEAQ. CDR3 length equals 14 residues.